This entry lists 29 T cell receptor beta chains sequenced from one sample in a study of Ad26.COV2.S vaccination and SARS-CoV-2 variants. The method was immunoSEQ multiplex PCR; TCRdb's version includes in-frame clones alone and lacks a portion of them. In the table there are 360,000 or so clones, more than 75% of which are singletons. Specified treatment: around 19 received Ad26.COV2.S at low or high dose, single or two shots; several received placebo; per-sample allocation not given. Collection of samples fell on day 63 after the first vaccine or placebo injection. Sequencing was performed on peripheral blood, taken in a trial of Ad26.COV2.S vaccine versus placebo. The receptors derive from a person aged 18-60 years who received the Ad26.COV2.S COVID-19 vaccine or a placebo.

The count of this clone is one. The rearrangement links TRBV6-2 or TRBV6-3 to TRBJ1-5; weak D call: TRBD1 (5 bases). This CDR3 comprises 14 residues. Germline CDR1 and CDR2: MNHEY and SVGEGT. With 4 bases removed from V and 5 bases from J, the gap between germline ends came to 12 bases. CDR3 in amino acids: CASSSGHLYQPQHF. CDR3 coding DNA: TGTGCCAGCAGTTCAGGACACCTCTATCAGCCCCAGCATTTT.

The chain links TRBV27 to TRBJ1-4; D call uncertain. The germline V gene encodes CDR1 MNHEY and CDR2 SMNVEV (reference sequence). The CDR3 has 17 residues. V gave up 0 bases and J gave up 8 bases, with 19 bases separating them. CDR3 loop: CASSLSPSRRLREKLFF. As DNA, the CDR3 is TGTGCCAGCAGTTTATCCCCATCAAGACGGCTGAGGGAAAAACTGTTTTTT.

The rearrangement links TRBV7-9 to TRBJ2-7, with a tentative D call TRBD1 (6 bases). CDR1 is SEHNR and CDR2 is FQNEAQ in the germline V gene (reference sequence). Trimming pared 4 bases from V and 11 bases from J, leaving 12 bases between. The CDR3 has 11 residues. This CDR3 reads CASSSGRDKYF. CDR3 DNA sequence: TGTGCCAGCAGCTCCGGACGGGACAAGTACTTC. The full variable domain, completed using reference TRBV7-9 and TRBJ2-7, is DTGVSQNPRHKITKRGQNVTFRCDPISEHNRLYWYRQTLGQGPEFLTYFQNEAQLEKSRLLSDRFSAERPKGSFSTLEIQRTEQGDSAMYLCASSSGRDKYFGPGTRLTVT.

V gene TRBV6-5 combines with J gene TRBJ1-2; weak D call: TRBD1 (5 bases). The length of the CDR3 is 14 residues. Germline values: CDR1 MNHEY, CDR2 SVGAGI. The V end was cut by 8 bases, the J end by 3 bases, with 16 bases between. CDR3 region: CASRNQGTDYGYTF. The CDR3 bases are TGTGCCAGCCGAAATCAGGGTACGGACTATGGCTACACCTTC.

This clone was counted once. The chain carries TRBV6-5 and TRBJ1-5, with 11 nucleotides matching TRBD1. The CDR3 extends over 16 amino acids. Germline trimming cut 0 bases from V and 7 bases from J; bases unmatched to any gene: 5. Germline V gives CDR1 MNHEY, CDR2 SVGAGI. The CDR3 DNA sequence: TGTGCCAGCAGTTACTCGGGACAGGGGGTAGGGCAGCCCCAGCATTTT. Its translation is CASSYSGQGVGQPQHF.

The CDR3: CASSVVAASETQYF. The CDR3 DNA reads TGTGCCAGCAGCGTAGTCGCGGCTAGCGAGACCCAGTACTTC. The chain uses TRBV9 and TRBJ2-5, with a possible D match to TRBD2 (5 bases). Germline CDR1 SGDLS, CDR2 YYNGEE. Deletions cut 0 bases from V and 5 bases from J, with 11 bases between. The CDR3 runs 14 residues.

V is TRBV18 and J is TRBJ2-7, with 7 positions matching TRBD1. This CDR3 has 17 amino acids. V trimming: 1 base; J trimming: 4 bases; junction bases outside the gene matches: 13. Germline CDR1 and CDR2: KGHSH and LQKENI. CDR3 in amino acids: CASSPRVGGYSRYEQYF. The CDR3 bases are TGTGCCAGCTCACCACGAGTAGGGGGCTACTCGCGGTACGAGCAGTACTTC. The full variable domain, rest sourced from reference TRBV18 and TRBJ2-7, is NAGVMQNPRHLVRRRGQEARLRCSPMKGHSHVYWYRQLPEEGLKFMVYLQKENIIDESGMPKERFSAEFPKEGPSILRIQQVVRGDSAAYFCASSPRVGGYSRYEQYFGPGTRLTVT.

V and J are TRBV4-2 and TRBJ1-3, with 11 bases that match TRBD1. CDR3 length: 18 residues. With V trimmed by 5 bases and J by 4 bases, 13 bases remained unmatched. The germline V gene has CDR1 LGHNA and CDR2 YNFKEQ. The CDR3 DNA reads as TGTGCCAGCAGCTACCCCAGCCCGGGACAGGGGGGCGGAAACACCATATATTTT. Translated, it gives CASSYPSPGQGGGNTIYF.

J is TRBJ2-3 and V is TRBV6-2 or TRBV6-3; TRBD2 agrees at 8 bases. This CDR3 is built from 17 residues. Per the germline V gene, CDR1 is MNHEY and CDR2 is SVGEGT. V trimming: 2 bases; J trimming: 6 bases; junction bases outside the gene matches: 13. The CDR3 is CASSYGKRGPSADTQYF. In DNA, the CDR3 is TGTGCCAGCAGTTACGGCAAGCGGGGGCCTTCGGCGGATACGCAGTATTTT.

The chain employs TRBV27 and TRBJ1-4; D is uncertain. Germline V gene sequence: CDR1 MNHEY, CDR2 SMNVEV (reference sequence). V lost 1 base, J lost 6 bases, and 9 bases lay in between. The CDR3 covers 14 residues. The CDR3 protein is CASSLLGNYEKLFF. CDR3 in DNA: TGTGCCAGCAGTTTATTAGGGAATTATGAAAAACTGTTTTTT.

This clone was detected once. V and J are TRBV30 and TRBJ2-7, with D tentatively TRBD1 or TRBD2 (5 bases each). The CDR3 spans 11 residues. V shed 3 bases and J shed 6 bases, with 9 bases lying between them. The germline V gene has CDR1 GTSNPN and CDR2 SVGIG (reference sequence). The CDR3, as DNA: TGTGCCTGGAGGGGGGACCGCGAGCAGTACTTC. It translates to CAWRGDREQYF.

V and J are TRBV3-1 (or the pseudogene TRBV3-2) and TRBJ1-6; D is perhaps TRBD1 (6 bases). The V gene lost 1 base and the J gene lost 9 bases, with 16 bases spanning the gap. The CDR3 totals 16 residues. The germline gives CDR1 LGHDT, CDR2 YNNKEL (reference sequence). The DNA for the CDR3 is TGTGCCAGCAGCCAAGGAGTGGGCAGGGGTAGTTCACCCCTCCACTTT. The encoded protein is CASSQGVGRGSSPLHF.

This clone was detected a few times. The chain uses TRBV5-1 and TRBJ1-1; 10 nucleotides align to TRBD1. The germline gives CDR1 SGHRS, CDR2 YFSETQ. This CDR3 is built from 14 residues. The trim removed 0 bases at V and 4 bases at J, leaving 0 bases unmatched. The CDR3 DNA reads TGCGCCAGCAGCTTGGGGACAGGGGGCACTGAAGCTTTCTTT. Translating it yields CASSLGTGGTEAFF.

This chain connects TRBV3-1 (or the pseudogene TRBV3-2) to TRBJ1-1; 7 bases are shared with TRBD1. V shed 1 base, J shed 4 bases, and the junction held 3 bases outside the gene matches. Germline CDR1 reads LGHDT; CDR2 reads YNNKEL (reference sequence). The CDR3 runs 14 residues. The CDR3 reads CASSQGGQRTEAFF. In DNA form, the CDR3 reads TGTGCCAGCAGCCAAGGGGGACAGCGCACTGAAGCTTTCTTT.

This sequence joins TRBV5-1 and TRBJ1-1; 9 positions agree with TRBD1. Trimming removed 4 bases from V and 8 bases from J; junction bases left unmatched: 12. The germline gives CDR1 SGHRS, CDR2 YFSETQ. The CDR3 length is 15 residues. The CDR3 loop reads CASSEHRGPTIEAFF. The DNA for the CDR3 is TGCGCCAGCAGCGAACACAGGGGGCCTACTATAGAAGCTTTCTTT.

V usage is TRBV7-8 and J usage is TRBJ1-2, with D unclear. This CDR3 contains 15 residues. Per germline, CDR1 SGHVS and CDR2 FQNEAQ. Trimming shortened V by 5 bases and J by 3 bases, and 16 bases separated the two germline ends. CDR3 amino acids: CASSPTGRIYYGYTF. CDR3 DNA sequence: TGTGCCAGCAGCCCGACTGGACGGATTTACTATGGCTACACCTTC.

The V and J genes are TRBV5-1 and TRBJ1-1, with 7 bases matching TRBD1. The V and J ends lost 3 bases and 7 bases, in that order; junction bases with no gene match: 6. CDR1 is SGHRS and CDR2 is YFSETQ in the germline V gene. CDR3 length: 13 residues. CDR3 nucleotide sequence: TGCGCCAGCAGCTGGGGTGGGACAGATGAAGCTTTCTTT. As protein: CASSWGGTDEAFF.

The CDR3 loop reads CASRGGAVETQYF. In nucleotides, the CDR3 is TGTGCCAGCCGCGGGGGGGCCGTGGAGACCCAGTACTTC. This sequence joins TRBV13 and TRBJ2-5; 9 bases line up with TRBD2. Unmatched junction bases numbered 6, after V lost 8 bases and J lost 5 bases. This CDR3 contains 13 residues. Germline V gene lookup returns CDR1 PRHDT and CDR2 FYEKMQ (reference sequence).

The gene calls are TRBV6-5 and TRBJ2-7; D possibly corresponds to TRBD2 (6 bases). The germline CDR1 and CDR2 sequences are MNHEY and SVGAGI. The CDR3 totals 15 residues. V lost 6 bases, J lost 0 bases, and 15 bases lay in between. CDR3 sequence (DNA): TGTGCCAGCAGGGGGAAAGGAGGGAGCTCCTACGAGCAGTACTTC. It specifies CASRGKGGSSYEQYF.

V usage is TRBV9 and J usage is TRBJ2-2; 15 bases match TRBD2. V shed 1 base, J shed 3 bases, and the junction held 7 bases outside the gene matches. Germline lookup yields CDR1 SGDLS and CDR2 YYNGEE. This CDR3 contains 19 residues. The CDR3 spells CASSVIGLAGGPDTGELFF. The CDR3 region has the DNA TGTGCCAGCAGCGTAATTGGACTAGCGGGGGGGCCGGACACCGGGGAGCTGTTTTTT. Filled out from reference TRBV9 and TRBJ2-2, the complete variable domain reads DSGVTQTPKHLITATGQRVTLRCSPRSGDLSVYWYQQSLDQGLQFLIQYYNGEERAKGNILERFSAQQFPDLHSELNLSSLELGDSALYFCASSVIGLAGGPDTGELFFGEGSRLTVL.

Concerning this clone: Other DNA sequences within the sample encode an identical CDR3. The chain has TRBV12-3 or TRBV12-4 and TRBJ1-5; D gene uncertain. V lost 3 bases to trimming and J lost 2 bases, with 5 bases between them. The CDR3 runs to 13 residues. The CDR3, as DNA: TGTGCCAGCAGTTTCGATGGCAATCAGCCCCAGCATTTT. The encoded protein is CASSFDGNQPQHF.

CDR3 residues: CASSRGGQDSGNTIYF. In DNA, the CDR3 is TGTGCCAGCAGTAGGGGGGGACAGGACTCTGGAAACACCATATATTTT. This chain connects TRBV27 to TRBJ1-3, with 8 bases lining up with TRBD1. Trimming removed 5 bases from V and 0 bases from J; junction bases left unmatched: 6. Germline V gene lookup returns CDR1 MNHEY and CDR2 SMNVEV (reference sequence). The CDR3 length is 16 residues.

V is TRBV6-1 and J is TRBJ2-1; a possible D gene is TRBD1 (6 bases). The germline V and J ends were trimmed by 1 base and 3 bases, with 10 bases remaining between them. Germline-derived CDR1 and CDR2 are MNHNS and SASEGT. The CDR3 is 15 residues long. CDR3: CASSEDRALYNEQFF. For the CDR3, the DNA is TGTGCCAGCAGTGAAGACAGGGCTCTCTACAATGAGCAGTTCTTC.

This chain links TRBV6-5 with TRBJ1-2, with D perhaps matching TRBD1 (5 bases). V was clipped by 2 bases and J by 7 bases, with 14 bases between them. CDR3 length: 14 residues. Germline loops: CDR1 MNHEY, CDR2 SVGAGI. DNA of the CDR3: TGTGCCAGCAGTTACGATTGGAGGGACCGTGGCTACACCTTC. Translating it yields CASSYDWRDRGYTF.

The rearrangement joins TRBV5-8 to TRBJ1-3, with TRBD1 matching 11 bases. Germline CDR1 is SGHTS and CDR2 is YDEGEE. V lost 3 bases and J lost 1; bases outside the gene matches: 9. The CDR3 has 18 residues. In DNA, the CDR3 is TGTGCCAGCAGCTCGCGGGTCGGGACAGGGGGTTCTGGAAACACCATATATTTT. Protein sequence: CASSSRVGTGGSGNTIYF.

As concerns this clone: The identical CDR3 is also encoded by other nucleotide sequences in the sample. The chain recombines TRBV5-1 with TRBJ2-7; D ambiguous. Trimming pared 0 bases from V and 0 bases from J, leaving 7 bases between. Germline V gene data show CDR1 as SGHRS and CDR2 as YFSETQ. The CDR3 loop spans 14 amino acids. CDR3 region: CASSLGRSSYEQYF. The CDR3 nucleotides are TGCGCCAGCAGCTTGGGAAGGAGCTCCTACGAGCAGTACTTC.

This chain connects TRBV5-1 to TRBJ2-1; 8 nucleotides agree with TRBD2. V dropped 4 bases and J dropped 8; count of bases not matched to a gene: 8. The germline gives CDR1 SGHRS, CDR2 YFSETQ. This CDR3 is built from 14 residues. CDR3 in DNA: TGCGCCAGCAGCCGGGGGACTAGTGGCTATGAGCAGTTCTTC. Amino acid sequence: CASSRGTSGYEQFF.

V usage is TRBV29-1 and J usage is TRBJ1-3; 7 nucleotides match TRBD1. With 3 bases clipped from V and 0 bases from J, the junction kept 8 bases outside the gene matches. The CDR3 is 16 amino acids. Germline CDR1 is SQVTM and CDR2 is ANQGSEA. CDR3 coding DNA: TGCAGCGTTGAGGCCGACAGGGACAACTCTGGAAACACCATATATTTT. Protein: CSVEADRDNSGNTIYF.

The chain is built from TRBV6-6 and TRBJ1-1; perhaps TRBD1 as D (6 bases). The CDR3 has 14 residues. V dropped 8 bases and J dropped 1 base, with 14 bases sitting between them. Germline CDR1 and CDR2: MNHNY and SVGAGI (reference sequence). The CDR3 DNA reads TGTGCCAGCCTCAGGGGAGGGCCGAACACTGAAGCTTTCTTT. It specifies CASLRGGPNTEAFF.